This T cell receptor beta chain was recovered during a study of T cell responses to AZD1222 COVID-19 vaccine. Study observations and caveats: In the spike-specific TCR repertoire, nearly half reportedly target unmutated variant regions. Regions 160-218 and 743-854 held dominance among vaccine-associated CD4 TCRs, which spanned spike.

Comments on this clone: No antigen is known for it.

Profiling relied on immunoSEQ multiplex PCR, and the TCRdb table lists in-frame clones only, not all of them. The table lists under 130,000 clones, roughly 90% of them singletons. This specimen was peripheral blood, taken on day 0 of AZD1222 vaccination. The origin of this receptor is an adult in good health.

CDR3 amino acids: CASRGDRVGGNTIYF. DNA for the CDR3: TGTGCCAGCAGAGGGGACAGGGTGGGTGGAAACACCATATATTTT. The V gene is TRBV4-2, the J gene TRBJ1-3; TRBD1 aligns across 9 bases. Germline V gene sequence: CDR1 LGHNA, CDR2 YNFKEQ. The CDR3 is made up of 15 amino acids. V gave up 6 bases and J gave up 3 bases; unmatched junction bases: 6.